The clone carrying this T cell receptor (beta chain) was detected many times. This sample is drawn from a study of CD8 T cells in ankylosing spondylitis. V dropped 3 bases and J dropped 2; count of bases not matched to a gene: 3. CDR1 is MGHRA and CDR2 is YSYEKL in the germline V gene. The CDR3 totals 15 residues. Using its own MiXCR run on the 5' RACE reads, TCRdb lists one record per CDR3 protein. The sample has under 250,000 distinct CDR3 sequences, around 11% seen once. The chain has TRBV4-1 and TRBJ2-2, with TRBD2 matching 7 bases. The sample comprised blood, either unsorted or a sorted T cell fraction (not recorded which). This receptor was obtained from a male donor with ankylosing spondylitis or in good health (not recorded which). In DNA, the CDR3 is TGCGCCAGCAGCCAGGGACTAACAAACACCGGGGAGCTGTTTTTT. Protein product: CASSQGLTNTGELFF.